This note documents a single T cell receptor beta chain sequence. Its target is unknown. This may be a read error, as it is one base from a much larger clone. This sample was taken from a study of tumor and adjacent non-tumor tissue in lung cancer. Whole-study context: On average, productive TCRbeta reads reached about 4.17 million per sample.

RNA was extracted from bulk tissue without any cell sorting. This non-tumor lung sample came from over 3 cm beyond the tumor edge. This CDR3 spans 15 amino acids. Germline CDR1 reads MDHEN; CDR2 reads SYDVKM. The trim removed 5 bases at V and 4 bases at J, leaving 10 bases unmatched. Broader study findings: In normal lung, the top 100 clones were significantly more dominant than in tumor.

Three rounds of nested PCR, following a modified ARM-PCR protocol, produced the TCRbeta library. MiXCR was run by TCRdb on the multiplex PCR reads, yielding one entry per CDR3 protein. The sample holds 50,000 or so distinct CDR3 sequences, about 70% seen once. Specimen: distant non-tumor lung tissue. The chain uses TRBV28 and TRBJ1-2, with 7 bases fitting TRBD1. The sequence was collected from a woman aged 60-70 years with non-small cell lung cancer. The CDR3 sequence: CASSIAGGGLYGYTF. CDR3 DNA: TGTGCCAGCAGTATCGCAGGGGGGGGTCTCTATGGCTACACCTTC.